This T cell receptor beta chain was identified during a study of T cell clones after liver transplantation. Study information: Third-party-reactive TCRbeta sequences from pre-transplant mixed lymphocyte reactions served as antigen-independent comparators. Draws occurred before transplant, before withdrawal, and after complete or failed withdrawal. Regarding the study as a whole: Graft donor-reactive T cells possibly entered the graft instead of undergoing deletion.

CDR3 size: 13 residues. CDR1 is SNHLY and CDR2 is FYNNEI in the germline V gene. Thawed unstimulated PBMCs were FACS-sorted by CD3, CD4 and CD8 into two populations. As for this clone: Its specificity is not known.

The repertoire was sequenced with immunoSEQ multiplex PCR; TCRdb's copy has only in-frame clones and lacks some. Of 55,000 to 80,000 clones listed, over 85% are singletons. This chain links TRBV2 with TRBJ2-5; 9 nucleotides agree with TRBD1. The J call may be faulty, since TRBJ2-7 better matches the DNA end. Material: CD4+ T cells from blood, obtained before liver transplant. The TCR was taken from a human donor who received a liver transplant. CDR3 nucleotide sequence: TGTGCCAGCTGCACCACAGGGGGCAACGAGCAGTACTTC. It translates to CASCTTGGNEQYF.